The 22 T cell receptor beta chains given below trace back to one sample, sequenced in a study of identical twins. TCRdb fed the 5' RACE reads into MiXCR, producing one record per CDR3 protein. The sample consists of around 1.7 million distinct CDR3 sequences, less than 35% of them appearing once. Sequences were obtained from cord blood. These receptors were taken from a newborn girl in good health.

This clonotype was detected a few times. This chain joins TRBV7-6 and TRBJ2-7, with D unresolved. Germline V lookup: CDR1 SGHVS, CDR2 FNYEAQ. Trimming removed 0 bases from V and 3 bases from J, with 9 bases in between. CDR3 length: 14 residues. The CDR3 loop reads CASSLAPNLYEQYF. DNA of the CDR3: TGTGCCAGCAGCTTAGCTCCGAATCTCTACGAGCAGTACTTC.

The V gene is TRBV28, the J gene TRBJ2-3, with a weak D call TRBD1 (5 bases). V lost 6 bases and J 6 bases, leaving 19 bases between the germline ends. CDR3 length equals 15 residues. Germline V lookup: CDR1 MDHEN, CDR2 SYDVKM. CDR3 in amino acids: CASSLTPVGVDTQYF. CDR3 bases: TGTGCCAGCAGCCTCACCCCGGTAGGGGTCGATACGCAGTATTTT.

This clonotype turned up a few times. The CDR3 DNA sequence: TGCGCCAGCAGCTTGGAGGGGCGGGGTCCCTACAATGAGCAGTTCTTC. Residues: CASSLEGRGPYNEQFF. The V gene is TRBV5-1, the J gene TRBJ2-1; tentatively, D is TRBD2 (6 bases). The germline V gene encodes CDR1 SGHRS and CDR2 YFSETQ. Deletions cut 0 bases from V and 2 bases from J, with 12 bases between. The CDR3 runs 16 residues.

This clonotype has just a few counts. CDR3 bases: TGTGCCAGCAGTTATGGGGGGTGGACGGAATATCAAGAGACCCAGTACTTC. Its translation: CASSYGGWTEYQETQYF. The chain recombines TRBV28 with TRBJ2-5, with D perhaps matching TRBD2 (6 bases). This CDR3 comprises 17 residues. Germline loops: CDR1 MDHEN, CDR2 SYDVKM. Trimming took off 4 bases at V and 2 bases at J, with 20 bases between the two ends. Based on the CDR3 plus reference TRBV28 and TRBJ2-5, the full variable domain is DVKVTQSSRYLVKRTGEKVFLECVQDMDHENMFWYRQDPGLGLRLIYFSYDVKMKEKGDIPEGYSVSREKKERFSLILESASTNQTSMYLCASSYGGWTEYQETQYFGPGTRLLVL.

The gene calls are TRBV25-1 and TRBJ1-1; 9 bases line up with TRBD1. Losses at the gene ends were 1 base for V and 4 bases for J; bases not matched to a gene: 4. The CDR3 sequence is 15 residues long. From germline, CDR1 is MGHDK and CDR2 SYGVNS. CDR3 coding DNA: TGTGCCAGCAGTGAATGGGGGACAGGGACCACTGAAGCTTTCTTT. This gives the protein CASSEWGTGTTEAFF.

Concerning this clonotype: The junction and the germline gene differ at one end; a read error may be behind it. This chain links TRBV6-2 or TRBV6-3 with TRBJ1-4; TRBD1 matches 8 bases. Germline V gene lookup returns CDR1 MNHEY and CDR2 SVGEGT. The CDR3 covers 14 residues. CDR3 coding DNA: TGTGCCAGCAGGGGACAGGTGAAGAATGAAACACTGTTTTTT. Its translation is CASRGQVKNETLFF.

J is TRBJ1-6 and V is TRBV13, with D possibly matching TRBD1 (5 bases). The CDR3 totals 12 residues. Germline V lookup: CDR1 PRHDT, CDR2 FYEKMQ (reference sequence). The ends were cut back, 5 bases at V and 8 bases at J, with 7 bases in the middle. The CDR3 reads CASSRGDSPLHF. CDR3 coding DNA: TGTGCCAGCAGCCGAGGGGATTCACCCCTCCACTTT.

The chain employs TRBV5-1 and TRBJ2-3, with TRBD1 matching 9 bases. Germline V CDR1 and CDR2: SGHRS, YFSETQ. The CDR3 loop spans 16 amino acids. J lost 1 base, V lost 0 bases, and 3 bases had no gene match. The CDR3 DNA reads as TGCGCCAGCAGCTTGGTTCGGACAGGGGGCACAGATACGCAGTATTTT. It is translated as CASSLVRTGGTDTQYF.

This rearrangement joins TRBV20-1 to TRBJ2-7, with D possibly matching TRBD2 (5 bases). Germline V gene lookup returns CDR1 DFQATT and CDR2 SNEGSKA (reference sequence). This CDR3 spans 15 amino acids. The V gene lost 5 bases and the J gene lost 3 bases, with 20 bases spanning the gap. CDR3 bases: TGCAGTGCTTATACTAGGAGAGAGAGGAACTACGAGCAGTACTTC. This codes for CSAYTRRERNYEQYF.

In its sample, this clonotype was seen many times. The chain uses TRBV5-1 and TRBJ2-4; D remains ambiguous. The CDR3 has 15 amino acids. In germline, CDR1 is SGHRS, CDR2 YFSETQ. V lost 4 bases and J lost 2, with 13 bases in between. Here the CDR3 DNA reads TGCGCCAGCAGCCCTAACGATCCAACCAAAAACATTCAGTACTTC. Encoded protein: CASSPNDPTKNIQYF.

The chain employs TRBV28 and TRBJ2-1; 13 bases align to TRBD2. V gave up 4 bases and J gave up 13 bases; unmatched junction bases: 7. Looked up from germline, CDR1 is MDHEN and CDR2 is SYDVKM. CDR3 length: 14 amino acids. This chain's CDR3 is CASSSLGLAGVQFF. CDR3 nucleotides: TGTGCCAGCAGTTCCCTTGGACTAGCGGGAGTTCAGTTCTTC.

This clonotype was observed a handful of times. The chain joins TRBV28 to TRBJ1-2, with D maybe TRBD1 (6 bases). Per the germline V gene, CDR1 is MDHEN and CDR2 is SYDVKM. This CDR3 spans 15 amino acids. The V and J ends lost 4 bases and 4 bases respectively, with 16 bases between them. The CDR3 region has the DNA TGTGCCAGCAGTTCCGCCCATACAGGGACCTATGGCTACACCTTC. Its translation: CASSSAHTGTYGYTF.

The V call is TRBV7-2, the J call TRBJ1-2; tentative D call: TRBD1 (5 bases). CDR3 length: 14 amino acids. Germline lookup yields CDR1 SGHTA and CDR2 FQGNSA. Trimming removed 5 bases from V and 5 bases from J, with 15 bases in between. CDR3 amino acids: CASSQAGAYYGYTF. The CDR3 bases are TGTGCCAGCAGCCAAGCCGGGGCGTATTATGGCTACACCTTC.

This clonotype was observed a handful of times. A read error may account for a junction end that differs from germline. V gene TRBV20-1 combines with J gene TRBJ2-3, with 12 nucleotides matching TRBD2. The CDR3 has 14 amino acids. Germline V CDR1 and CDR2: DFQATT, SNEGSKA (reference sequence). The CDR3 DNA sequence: TGCAGTGCTAAGCTAGCGGGAGGGGCAGATACGCTGTATTTT. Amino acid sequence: CSAKLAGGADTLYF.

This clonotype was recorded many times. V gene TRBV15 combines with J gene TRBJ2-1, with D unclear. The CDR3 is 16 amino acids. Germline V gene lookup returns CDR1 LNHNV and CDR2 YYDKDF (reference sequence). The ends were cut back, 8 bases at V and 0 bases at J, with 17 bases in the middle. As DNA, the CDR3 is TGTGCCACCGATTCTCCGGGTGAGAGCTCCTACAATGAGCAGTTCTTC. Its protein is CATDSPGESSYNEQFF.

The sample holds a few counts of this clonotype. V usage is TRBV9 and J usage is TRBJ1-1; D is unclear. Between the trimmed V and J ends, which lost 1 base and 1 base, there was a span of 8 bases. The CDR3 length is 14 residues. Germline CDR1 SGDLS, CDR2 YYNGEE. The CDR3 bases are TGTGCCAGCAGCGTACTCACCAGGAACACTGAAGCTTTCTTT. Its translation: CASSVLTRNTEAFF.

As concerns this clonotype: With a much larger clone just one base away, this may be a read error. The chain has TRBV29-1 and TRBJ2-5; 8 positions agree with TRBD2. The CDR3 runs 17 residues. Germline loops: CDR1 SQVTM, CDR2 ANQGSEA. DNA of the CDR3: TGCAGCGTTGACACCGCGGGGGGACCGTTCCCACAAGAGACCCACTACTTC. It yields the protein CSVDTAGGPFPQETHYF. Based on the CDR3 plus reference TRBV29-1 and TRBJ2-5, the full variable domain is SAVISQKPSRDICQRGTSLTIQCQVDSQVTMMFWYRQQPGQSLTLIATANQGSEATYESGFVIDKFPISRPNLTFSTLTVSNMSPEDSSIYLCSVDTAGGPFPQETHYFGPGTRLLVL.

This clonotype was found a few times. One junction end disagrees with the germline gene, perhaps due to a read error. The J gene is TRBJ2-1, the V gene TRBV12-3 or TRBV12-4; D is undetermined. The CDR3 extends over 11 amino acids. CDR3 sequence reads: CASNLGIVQFF. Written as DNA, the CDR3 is TGTGCCAGCAATTTAGGGATTGTGCAGTTCTTC.

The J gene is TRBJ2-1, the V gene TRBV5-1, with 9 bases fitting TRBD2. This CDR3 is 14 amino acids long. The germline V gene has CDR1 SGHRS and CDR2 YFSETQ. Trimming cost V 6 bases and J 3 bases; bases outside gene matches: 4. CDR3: CASTRTSDYNEQFF. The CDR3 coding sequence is TGCGCCAGCACCAGGACTAGCGACTACAATGAGCAGTTCTTC.

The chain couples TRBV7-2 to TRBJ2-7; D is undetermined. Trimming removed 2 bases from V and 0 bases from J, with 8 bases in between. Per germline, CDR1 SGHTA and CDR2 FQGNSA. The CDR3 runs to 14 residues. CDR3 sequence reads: CASSLQRVSYEQYF. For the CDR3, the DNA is TGTGCCAGCAGCTTACAACGGGTCTCCTACGAGCAGTACTTC.

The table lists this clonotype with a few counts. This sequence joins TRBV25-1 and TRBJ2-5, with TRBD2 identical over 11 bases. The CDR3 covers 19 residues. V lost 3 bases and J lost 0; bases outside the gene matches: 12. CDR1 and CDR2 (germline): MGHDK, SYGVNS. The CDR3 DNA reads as TGTGCCAGCAGTGAGTTTAGGGCTAGCGGGAGGTGGTACCAAGAGACCCAGTACTTC. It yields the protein CASSEFRASGRWYQETQYF.

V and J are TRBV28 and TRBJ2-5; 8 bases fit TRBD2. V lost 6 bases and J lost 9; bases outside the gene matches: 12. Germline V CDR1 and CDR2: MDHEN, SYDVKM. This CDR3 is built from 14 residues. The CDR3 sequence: CASSYTSGGRSQYF. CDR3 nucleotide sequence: TGTGCCAGCAGCTACACTAGCGGCGGTCGGTCCCAGTACTTC.